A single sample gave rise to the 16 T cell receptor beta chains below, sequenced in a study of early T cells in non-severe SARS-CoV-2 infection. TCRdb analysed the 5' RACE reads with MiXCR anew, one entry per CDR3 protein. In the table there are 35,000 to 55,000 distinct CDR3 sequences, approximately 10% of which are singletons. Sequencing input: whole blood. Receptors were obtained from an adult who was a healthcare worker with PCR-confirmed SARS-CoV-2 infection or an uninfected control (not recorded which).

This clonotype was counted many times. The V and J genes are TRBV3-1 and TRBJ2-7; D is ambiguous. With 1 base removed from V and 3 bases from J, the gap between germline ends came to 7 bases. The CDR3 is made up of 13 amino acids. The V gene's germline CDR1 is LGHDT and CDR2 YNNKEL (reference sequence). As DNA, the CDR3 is TGTGCCAGCAGCCAAGCTTTGGACTACGAGCAGTACTTC. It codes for CASSQALDYEQYF.

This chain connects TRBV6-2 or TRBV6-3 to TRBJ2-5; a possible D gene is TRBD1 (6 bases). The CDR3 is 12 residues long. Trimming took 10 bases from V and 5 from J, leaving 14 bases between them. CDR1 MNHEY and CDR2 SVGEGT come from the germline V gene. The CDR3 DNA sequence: TGTGCCACCACAGGGCCCCGCGAGACCCAGTACTTC. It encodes CATTGPRETQYF.

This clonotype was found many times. Here the CDR3 DNA reads TGTGCCAGCATTAACCGCCGGGCAGGGGGTTTCTATGGCTACACCTTC. Its translation: CASINRRAGGFYGYTF. This chain links TRBV28 with TRBJ1-2; 7 nucleotides match TRBD1. Trimming cost V 7 bases and J 4 bases; bases outside gene matches: 15. The germline CDR1 and CDR2 sequences are MDHEN and SYDVKM. The CDR3 spans 16 residues.

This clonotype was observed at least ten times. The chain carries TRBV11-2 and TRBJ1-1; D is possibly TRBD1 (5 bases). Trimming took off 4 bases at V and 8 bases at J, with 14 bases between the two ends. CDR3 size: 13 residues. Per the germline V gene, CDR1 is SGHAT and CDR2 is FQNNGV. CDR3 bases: TGTGCCAGCAGCTATGGCAGGGTTACCGAAGCTTTCTTT. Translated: CASSYGRVTEAFF.

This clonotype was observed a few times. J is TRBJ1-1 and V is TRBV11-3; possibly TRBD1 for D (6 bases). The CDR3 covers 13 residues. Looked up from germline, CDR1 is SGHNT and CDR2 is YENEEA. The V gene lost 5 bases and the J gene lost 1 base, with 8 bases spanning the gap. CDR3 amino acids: CASSVQGNTEAFF. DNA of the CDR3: TGTGCCAGCAGCGTACAGGGGAACACTGAAGCTTTCTTT.

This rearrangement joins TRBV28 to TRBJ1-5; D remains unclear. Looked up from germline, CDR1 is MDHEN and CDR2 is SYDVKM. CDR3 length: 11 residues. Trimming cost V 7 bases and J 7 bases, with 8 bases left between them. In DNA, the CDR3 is TGTGCCAGCACCTCAGGCCAGCCCCAGCATTTT. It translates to CASTSGQPQHF.

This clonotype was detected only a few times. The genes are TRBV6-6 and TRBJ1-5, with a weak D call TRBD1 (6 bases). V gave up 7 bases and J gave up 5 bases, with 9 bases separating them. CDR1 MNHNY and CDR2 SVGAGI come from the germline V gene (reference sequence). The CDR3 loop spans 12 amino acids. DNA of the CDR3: TGTGCCAGCAAAGGGGGGGATCAGCCCCAGCATTTT. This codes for CASKGGDQPQHF.

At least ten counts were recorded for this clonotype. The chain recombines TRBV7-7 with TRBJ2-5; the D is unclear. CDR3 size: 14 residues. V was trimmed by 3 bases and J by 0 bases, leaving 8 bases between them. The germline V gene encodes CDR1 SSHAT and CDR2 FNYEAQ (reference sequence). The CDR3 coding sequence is TGTGCCAGCAGCTTGGCGAAGGACCAAGAGACCCAGTACTTC. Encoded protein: CASSLAKDQETQYF.

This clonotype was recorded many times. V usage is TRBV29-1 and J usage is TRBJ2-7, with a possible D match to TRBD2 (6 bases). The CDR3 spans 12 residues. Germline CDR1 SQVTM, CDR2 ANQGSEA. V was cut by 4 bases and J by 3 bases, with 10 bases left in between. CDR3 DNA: TGCAGCGTTGTAAGGACTAACTACGAGCAGTACTTC. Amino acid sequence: CSVVRTNYEQYF.

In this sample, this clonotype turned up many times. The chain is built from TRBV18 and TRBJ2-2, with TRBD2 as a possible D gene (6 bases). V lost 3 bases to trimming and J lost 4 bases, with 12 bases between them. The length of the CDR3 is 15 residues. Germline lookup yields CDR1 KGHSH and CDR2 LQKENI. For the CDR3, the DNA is TGTGCCAGCTCACCCCCCGTCGGGGGCACCGGGGAGCTGTTTTTT. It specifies CASSPPVGGTGELFF.

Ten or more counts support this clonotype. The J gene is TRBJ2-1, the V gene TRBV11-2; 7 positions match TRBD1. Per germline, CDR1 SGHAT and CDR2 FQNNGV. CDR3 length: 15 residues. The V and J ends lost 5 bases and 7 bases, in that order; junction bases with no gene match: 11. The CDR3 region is CASSRGLGLGNEQFF. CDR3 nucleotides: TGTGCCAGCAGCAGGGGGCTTGGCTTAGGGAATGAGCAGTTCTTC.

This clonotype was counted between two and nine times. CDR3 loop: CASSLLPGSFTYEQYF. CDR3 nucleotide sequence: TGTGCCAGCAGCCTCCTCCCGGGATCCTTCACCTACGAGCAGTACTTC. This sequence joins TRBV28 and TRBJ2-7, with TRBD2 as a possible D gene (5 bases). The CDR3 is made up of 16 amino acids. Per germline, CDR1 MDHEN and CDR2 SYDVKM. V was pared by 6 bases and J by 2 bases, with 20 bases between.

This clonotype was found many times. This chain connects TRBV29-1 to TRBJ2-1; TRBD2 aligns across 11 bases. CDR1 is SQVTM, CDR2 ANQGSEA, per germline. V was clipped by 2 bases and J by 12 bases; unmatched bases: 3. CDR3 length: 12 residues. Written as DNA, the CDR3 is TGCAGCGTTGAAACTAGCGGGAGTACGCAGTTCTTC. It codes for CSVETSGSTQFF.

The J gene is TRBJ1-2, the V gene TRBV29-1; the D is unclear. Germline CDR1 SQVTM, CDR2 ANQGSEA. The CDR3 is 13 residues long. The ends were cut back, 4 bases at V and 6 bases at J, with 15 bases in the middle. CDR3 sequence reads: CSVAPRGMNGYTF. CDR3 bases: TGCAGCGTTGCACCGCGGGGAATGAATGGCTACACCTTC.

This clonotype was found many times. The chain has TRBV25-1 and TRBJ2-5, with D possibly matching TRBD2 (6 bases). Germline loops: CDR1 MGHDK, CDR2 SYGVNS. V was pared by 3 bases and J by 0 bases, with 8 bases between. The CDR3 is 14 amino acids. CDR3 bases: TGTGCCAGCAGTGATTGGGGGGACCAAGAGACCCAGTACTTC. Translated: CASSDWGDQETQYF.

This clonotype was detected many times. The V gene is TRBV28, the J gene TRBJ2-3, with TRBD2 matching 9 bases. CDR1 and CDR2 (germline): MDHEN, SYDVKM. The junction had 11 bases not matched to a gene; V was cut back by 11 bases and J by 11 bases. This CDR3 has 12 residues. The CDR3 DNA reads TGTGCCTCGACTAGCGGACCTCTAGGGCAGTATTTT. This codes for CASTSGPLGQYF.